This T cell receptor beta chain was observed in a study of blood T cells in healthy people across ages. At the level of the study: About one barcoded beta molecule was captured per two T cells (by template switching).

The table lists this clonotype with a few counts. Its cognate antigen is unknown. Germline assignment: CDR1 DFQATT and CDR2 SNEGSKA (reference sequence). This CDR3 region has 16 residues. Trimming at V came to 0 bases and at J to 0 bases, leaving 4 bases not matched to a gene. A sample-barcoded 5' primer and a J-beta primer mix were used in a second PCR of roughly 7 to 11 cycles. In TCRdb, the 5' RACE reads were re-called with MiXCR into one record per CDR3 protein. The sample yields more than 1.4 million distinct CDR3 sequences, around 39% seen once. Whole-study findings and limits: Measured against age, TCR beta diversity per million T cells decreased in a roughly linear manner.

The source of this sequence is a woman younger than 35 in good health. J is TRBJ2-2 and V is TRBV20-1; 7 bases line up with TRBD2. The sample comprised blood. The CDR3 is CSARDRTRTNTGELFF. CDR3 sequence (DNA): TGCAGTGCTAGAGACCGGACTAGGACGAACACCGGGGAGCTGTTTTTT.